This T cell receptor (beta chain) was identified in a study of shared clonotypes between healthy human individuals. Study-wide context: The composition of the donors was a couple of women and a few men aged 18 to 49. Used for every donor were three CD4 naive, three CD4 memory, two CD8 naive and one CD8 memory plate. General study findings and limits: Tissue TCR repertoires likely differ from these blood-only repertoires. Non-shared clonotypes were found to have lower generation probabilities than the clonotypes that were shared by all four of the sorted-subset donors.

This clone was seen once. Antigen specificity is unknown. This table comes from immunoSEQ multiplex PCR, and its TCRdb copy is limited to in-frame clones, with some not included. The data show fewer than 3 million clones, less than 95% seen once. CDR3 length: 16 amino acids. V lost 3 bases to trimming and J lost 2 bases, with 17 bases between them. Germline CDR1 is WSHSY and CDR2 is SAAADI. Sequenced material: naive CD4+ T cells from PBMCs. Subset: CD45RA+ positively selected. The receptor was derived from a man younger than 35 in good health. Some clones in this sample may be carry-over from other donors' samples. This rearrangement joins TRBV10-2 to TRBJ2-7; D could derive from TRBD1 or TRBD2 (6 bases each). The CDR3 region has the DNA TGCGCCAGCAGTGACCCGGGGGCGGGTACTACCTACGAGCAGTACTTC. This gives the protein CASSDPGAGTTYEQYF.